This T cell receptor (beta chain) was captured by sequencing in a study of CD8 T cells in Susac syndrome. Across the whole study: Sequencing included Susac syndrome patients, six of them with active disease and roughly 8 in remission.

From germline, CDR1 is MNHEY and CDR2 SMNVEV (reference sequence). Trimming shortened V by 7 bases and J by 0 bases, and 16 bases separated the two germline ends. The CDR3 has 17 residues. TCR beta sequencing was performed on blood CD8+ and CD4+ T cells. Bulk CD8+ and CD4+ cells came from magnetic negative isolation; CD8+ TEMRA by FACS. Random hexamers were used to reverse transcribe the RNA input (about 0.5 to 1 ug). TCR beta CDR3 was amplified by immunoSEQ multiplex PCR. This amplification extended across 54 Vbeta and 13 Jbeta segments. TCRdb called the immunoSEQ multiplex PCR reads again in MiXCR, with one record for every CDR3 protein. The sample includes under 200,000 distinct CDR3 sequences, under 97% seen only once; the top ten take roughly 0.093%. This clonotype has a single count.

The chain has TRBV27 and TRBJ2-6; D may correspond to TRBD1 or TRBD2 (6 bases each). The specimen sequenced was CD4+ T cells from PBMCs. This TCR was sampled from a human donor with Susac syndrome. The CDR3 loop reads CASTPWGANSGANVLTF. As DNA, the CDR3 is TGTGCCAGCACCCCGTGGGGGGCAAACTCTGGGGCCAACGTCCTGACTTTC.